These 20 T cell receptor beta chains came from one sample sequenced in a study of shared clonotypes between healthy human individuals. Generated by immunoSEQ multiplex PCR, the TCRdb table keeps only in-frame clones and is missing some. The data hold some 2,500,000 clones, with 93% observed a single time. The sequencing sample was made of naive CD4+ T cells from PBMCs. Subset described: CD45RA+ positively selected. These receptors were taken from a man between 18 and 29 years old in good health. Some clones in this sample may be carry-over from other donors' samples.

The V call is TRBV5-1, the J call TRBJ2-2; TRBD2 matches at 9 bases. The CDR3 is made up of 17 amino acids. The germline gives CDR1 SGHRS, CDR2 YFSETQ. V lost 0 bases to trimming and J lost 5 bases; unmatched junction nucleotides: 8. The CDR3 sequence: CASSLAASGTGTGELFF. As DNA, the CDR3 is TGCGCCAGCAGCTTGGCGGCTAGCGGGACTGGTACCGGGGAGCTGTTTTTT.

A word on this clone: Just one base apart from a much larger clone, this may be a read error. Additional DNA sequences in this sample encode the identical CDR3. The chain is built from TRBV28 and TRBJ1-5; D not certain. CDR1 and CDR2 from the germline V gene are MDHEN and SYDVKM. The CDR3 covers 12 residues. V was pared by 3 bases and J by 5 bases, with 5 bases between. CDR3 in amino acids: CASSLRYQPQHF. CDR3 sequence (DNA): TGTGCCAGCAGTTTGCGGTATCAGCCCCAGCATTTT.

This chain uses TRBV7-9 with TRBJ1-4, with D unresolved. V shed 1 base and J shed 10 bases, with 10 bases lying between them. CDR3 length: 13 amino acids. Germline CDR1 is SEHNR and CDR2 is FQNEAQ (reference sequence). The CDR3 coding sequence is TGTGCCAGCAGCTTAGAAGGGTCTGGAAAACTGTTTTTT. It is translated as CASSLEGSGKLFF.

This chain joins TRBV7-8 and TRBJ2-7, with D possibly TRBD2 on 6 matching bases. The germline V gene encodes CDR1 SGHVS and CDR2 FQNEAQ. V dropped 3 bases and J dropped 1 base, with 13 bases sitting between them. The CDR3 totals 15 residues. The CDR3 reads CASSFSVAGSYEQYF. CDR3 nucleotides: TGTGCCAGCAGCTTCTCGGTGGCGGGATCCTACGAGCAGTACTTC.

The chain carries TRBV7-2 and TRBJ2-1, with TRBD2 identical over 11 bases. With 5 bases clipped from V and 1 base from J, the junction kept 4 bases outside the gene matches. Germline V gene sequence: CDR1 SGHTA, CDR2 FQGNSA. CDR3 length: 16 amino acids. The CDR3 here is CASSRPSGRSYNEQFF. CDR3 nucleotides: TGTGCCAGCAGCCGCCCTAGCGGGAGGTCCTACAATGAGCAGTTCTTC.

V and J are TRBV5-1 and TRBJ1-1; D is unresolved. CDR1 and CDR2 (germline): SGHRS, YFSETQ. Trimming shortened V by 0 bases and J by 0 bases, and 12 bases separated the two germline ends. CDR3 size: 16 residues. The CDR3 nucleotides read TGCGCCAGCAGCTTGGGGTCTAGTAGCATGAACACTGAAGCTTTCTTT. Translation gives CASSLGSSSMNTEAFF.

This clone appeared a single time. The J gene is TRBJ1-1, the V gene TRBV27; possible D gene TRBD1, 5 bases. The CDR3 has 15 amino acids. Trimming left V 3 bases short and J 2 bases short, with 13 bases between. Per germline, CDR1 MNHEY and CDR2 SMNVEV (reference sequence). The CDR3 sequence: CASSFSPDRNTEAFF. CDR3 nucleotides: TGTGCCAGCAGTTTTTCCCCCGACAGAAACACTGAAGCTTTCTTT.

The V gene is TRBV13, the J gene TRBJ2-7; 7 bases are shared with TRBD1. CDR3 size: 13 residues. The trim removed 4 bases at V and 5 bases at J, leaving 5 bases unmatched. Looked up from germline, CDR1 is PRHDT and CDR2 is FYEKMQ (reference sequence). The CDR3 DNA follows: TGTGCCAGCAGCTACAGGGGTTTGGACGAGCAGTACTTC. Protein sequence: CASSYRGLDEQYF.

The genes are TRBV7-9 and TRBJ1-1; tentative D call: TRBD1 (5 bases). The V gene's germline CDR1 is SEHNR and CDR2 FQNEAQ (reference sequence). The germline V and J ends were trimmed by 7 bases and 8 bases, with 17 bases remaining between them. The CDR3 runs to 13 residues. This CDR3 is CASTRETATEAFF. For the CDR3, the DNA is TGTGCCAGCACCCGGGAGACAGCGACCGAAGCTTTCTTT.

Concerning this clone: The same CDR3 also results from other DNA sequences found in this sample. The rearrangement links TRBV5-1 to TRBJ2-6; D uncertain. The germline gives CDR1 SGHRS, CDR2 YFSETQ. V gave up 0 bases and J gave up 2 bases, with 6 bases separating them. The CDR3 has 15 amino acids. The CDR3 sequence is CASSLESAGANVLTF. CDR3 DNA: TGCGCCAGCAGCTTGGAGTCGGCTGGGGCCAACGTCCTGACTTTC.

The J gene is TRBJ2-2, the V gene TRBV27; D is perhaps TRBD2 (5 bases). V lost 1 base, J lost 6 bases, and 6 bases lay in between. Per germline, CDR1 MNHEY and CDR2 SMNVEV (reference sequence). The CDR3 contains 13 residues. The DNA for the CDR3 is TGTGCCAGCAGTTTATTGGGAGCCGGGGAGCTGTTTTTT. Translation: CASSLLGAGELFF.

V is TRBV28 and J is TRBJ1-5, with 9 bases that match TRBD1. There are 15 residues in the CDR3. Germline CDR1 reads MDHEN; CDR2 reads SYDVKM. With 2 bases clipped from V and 3 bases from J, the junction kept 2 bases outside the gene matches. CDR3 bases: TGTGCCAGCAGTTTAACAGGGGGCGTCAATCAGCCCCAGCATTTT. It yields the protein CASSLTGGVNQPQHF.

The chain uses TRBV5-1 and TRBJ2-5; weak D call: TRBD1 (5 bases). Trimming took off 4 bases at V and 2 bases at J, with 12 bases between the two ends. The CDR3 is 14 residues long. Germline CDR1 SGHRS, CDR2 YFSETQ. CDR3 sequence reads: CASSPRPGQETQYF. The CDR3 bases are TGCGCCAGCAGCCCACGGCCAGGGCAAGAGACCCAGTACTTC.

This sequence joins TRBV27 and TRBJ2-6, with D unresolved. Germline CDR1 reads MNHEY; CDR2 reads SMNVEV (reference sequence). V lost 2 bases, J lost 2 bases, and 4 bases lay in between. The CDR3 is made up of 14 amino acids. The CDR3, as DNA: TGTGCCAGCAGTTTAAACCCTGGGGCCAACGTCCTGACTTTC. Residues: CASSLNPGANVLTF.

The chain is built from TRBV5-4 and TRBJ2-3; D gene ambiguous. Trimming removed 0 bases from V and 2 bases from J, with 7 bases in between. Germline CDR1 and CDR2: SGHNT and YYREEE (reference sequence). This CDR3 is 14 amino acids long. CDR3 coding DNA: TGTGCCAGCAGCTTGGGGCCGGACACAGATACGCAGTATTTT. Its protein is CASSLGPDTDTQYF. The complete variable domain, with remaining parts taken from reference TRBV5-4 and TRBJ2-3, reads ETGVTQSPTHLIKTRGQQVTLRCSSQSGHNTVSWYQQALGQGPQFIFQYYREEENGRGNFPPRFSGLQFPNYSSELNVNALELDDSALYLCASSLGPDTDTQYFGPGTRLTVL.

CDR3 nucleotides: TGCAGCGGGTTAACCACAGATACGCAGTATTTT. It codes for CSGLTTDTQYF. The gene calls are TRBV29-1 and TRBJ2-3; D is ambiguous. V lost 7 bases and J lost 2, with 7 bases in between. Germline CDR1 reads SQVTM; CDR2 reads ANQGSEA. This CDR3 comprises 11 residues.

This chain connects TRBV6-5 to TRBJ1-1; maybe TRBD1 (5 bases). CDR1 is MNHEY, CDR2 SVGAGI, per germline. The CDR3 has 14 amino acids. Trimming shortened V by 5 bases and J by 1 base, and 11 bases separated the two germline ends. DNA for the CDR3: TGTGCCAGCAGTGATCAGGGCACGAACACTGAAGCTTTCTTT. Amino acid sequence: CASSDQGTNTEAFF.

On this clone: At the DNA level, this CDR3 is encoded by other sequences in the same sample as well. The V gene is TRBV27, the J gene TRBJ2-7; 9 bases are a match to TRBD1. Germline V gives CDR1 MNHEY, CDR2 SMNVEV (reference sequence). V shed 5 bases and J 4 bases; nucleotides not matched to a gene: 6. The CDR3 loop spans 14 amino acids. The DNA of the CDR3 is TGTGCCAGCAGTCCTGGACAGGGGAGGTACGAGCAGTACTTC. Amino acids: CASSPGQGRYEQYF.

The CDR3 region is CASSSRQAGELFF. DNA of the CDR3: TGTGCCAGCAGCTCCCGGCAGGCCGGGGAGCTGTTTTTT. The V and J genes are TRBV11-3 and TRBJ2-2; D not resolved. The CDR3 contains 13 residues. Looked up from germline, CDR1 is SGHNT and CDR2 is YENEEA. V was shortened by 4 bases and J by 6 bases, with 9 bases between the two germline ends. Variable domain in full (rest from reference TRBV11-3 and TRBJ2-2): EAGVVQSPRYKIIEKKQPVAFWCNPISGHNTLYWYLQNLGQGPELLIRYENEEAVDDSQLPKDRFSAERLKGVDSTLKIQPAELGDSAVYLCASSSRQAGELFFGEGSRLTVL.

The chain joins TRBV2 to TRBJ2-1, with D possibly matching TRBD1 (5 bases). The CDR3 consists of 14 residues. Germline V gives CDR1 SNHLY, CDR2 FYNNEI. Between the trimmed V and J ends, which lost 2 bases and 1 base, there was a span of 6 bases. The CDR3 loop reads CASSERQSYNEQFF. CDR3 DNA sequence: TGTGCCAGCAGTGAACGACAGTCCTACAATGAGCAGTTCTTC.